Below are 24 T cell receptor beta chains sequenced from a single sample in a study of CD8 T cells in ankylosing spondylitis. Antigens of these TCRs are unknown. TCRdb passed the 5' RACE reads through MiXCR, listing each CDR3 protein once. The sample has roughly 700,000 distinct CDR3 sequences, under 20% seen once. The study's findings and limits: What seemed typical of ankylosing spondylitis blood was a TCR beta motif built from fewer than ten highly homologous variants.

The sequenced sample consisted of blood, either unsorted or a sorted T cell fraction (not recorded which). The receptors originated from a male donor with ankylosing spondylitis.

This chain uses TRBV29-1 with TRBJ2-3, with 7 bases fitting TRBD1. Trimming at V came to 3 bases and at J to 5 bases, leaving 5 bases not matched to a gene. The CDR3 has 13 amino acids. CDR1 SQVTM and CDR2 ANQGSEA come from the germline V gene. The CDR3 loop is CSVETGQGDTQYF. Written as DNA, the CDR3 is TGCAGCGTTGAGACAGGGCAGGGAGATACGCAGTATTTT.

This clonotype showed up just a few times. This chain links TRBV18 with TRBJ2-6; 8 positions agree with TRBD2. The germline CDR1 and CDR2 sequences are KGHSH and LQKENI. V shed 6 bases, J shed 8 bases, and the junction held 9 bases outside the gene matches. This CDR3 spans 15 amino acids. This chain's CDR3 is CASSSGGALTNVLTF. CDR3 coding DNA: TGTGCCAGCTCCTCGGGGGGGGCGCTGACCAACGTCCTGACTTTC.

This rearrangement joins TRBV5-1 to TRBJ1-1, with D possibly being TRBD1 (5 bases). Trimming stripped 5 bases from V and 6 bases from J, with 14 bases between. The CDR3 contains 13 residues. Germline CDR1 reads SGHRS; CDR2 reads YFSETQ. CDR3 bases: TGCGCCAGCAGACCCGCAGGGAAACCTGAAGCTTTCTTT. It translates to CASRPAGKPEAFF.

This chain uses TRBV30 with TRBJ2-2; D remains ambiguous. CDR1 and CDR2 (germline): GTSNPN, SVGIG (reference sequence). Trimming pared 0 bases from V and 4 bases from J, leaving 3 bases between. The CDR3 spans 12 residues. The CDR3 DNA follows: TGTGCCTGGAGTGTAGCCACCGGGGAGCTGTTTTTT. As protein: CAWSVATGELFF.

The CDR3 DNA is TGTGCCAGCAAGGACAGAGCCTACAATGAGCAGTTCTTC. Its translation: CASKDRAYNEQFF. This chain links TRBV2 with TRBJ2-1; D perhaps matches TRBD1 (6 bases). The V gene lost 7 bases and the J gene lost 2 bases, with 9 bases spanning the gap. The CDR3 runs to 13 residues. Germline CDR1 is SNHLY and CDR2 is FYNNEI.

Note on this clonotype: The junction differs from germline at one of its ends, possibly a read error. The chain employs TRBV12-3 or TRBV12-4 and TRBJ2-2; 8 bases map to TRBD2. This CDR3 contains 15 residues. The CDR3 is CACSGTSGNTGELFF. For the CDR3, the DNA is TGTGCCTGCAGCGGGACTAGTGGAAACACCGGGGAGCTGTTTTTT.

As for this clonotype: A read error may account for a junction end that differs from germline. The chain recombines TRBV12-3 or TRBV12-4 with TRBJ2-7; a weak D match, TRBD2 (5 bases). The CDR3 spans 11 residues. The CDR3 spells CASSGNYEQNF. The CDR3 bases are TGTGCCAGCAGCGGGAACTACGAGCAGAACTTC.

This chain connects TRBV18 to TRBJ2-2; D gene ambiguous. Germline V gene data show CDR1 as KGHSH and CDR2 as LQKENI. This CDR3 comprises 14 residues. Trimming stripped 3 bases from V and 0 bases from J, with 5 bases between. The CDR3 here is CASSPLPNTGELFF. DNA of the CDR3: TGTGCCAGCTCACCCCTGCCGAACACCGGGGAGCTGTTTTTT. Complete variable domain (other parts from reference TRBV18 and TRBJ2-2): NAGVMQNPRHLVRRRGQEARLRCSPMKGHSHVYWYRQLPEEGLKFMVYLQKENIIDESGMPKERFSAEFPKEGPSILRIQQVVRGDSAAYFCASSPLPNTGELFFGEGSRLTVL.

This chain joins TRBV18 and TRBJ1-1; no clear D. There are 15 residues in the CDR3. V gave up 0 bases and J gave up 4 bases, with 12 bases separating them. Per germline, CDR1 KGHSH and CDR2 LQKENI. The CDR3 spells CASSPPGRLSTEAFF. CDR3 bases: TGTGCCAGCTCACCACCGGGCAGGTTGAGCACTGAAGCTTTCTTT.

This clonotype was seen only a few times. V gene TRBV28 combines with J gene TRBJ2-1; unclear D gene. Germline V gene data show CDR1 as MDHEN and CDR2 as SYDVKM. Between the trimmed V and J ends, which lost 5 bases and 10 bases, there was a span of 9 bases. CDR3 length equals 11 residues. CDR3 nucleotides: TGTGCCAGCAGTGGGCTGTGGGAGCAGTTCTTC. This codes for CASSGLWEQFF.

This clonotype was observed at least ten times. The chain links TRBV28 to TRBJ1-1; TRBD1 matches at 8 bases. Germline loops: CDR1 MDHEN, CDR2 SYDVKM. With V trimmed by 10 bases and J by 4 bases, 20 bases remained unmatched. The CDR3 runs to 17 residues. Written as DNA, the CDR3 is TGTGCCACCGTGACAGGGGTCTTCTTCTTGGGCCGCACTGAAGCTTTCTTT. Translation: CATVTGVFFLGRTEAFF.

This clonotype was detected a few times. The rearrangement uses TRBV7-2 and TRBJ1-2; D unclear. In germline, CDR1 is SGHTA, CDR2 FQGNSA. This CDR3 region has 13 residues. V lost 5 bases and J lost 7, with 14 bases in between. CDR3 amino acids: CASSNRATSGYTF. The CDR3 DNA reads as TGTGCCAGCAGCAACCGGGCCACCAGTGGCTACACCTTC.

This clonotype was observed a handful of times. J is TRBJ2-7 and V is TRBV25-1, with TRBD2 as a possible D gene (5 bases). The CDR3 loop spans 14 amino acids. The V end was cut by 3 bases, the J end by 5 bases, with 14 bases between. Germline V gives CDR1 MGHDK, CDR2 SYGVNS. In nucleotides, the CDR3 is TGTGCCAGCAGTGATGGCAGGTGGGAGCACGAGCAGTACTTC. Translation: CASSDGRWEHEQYF.

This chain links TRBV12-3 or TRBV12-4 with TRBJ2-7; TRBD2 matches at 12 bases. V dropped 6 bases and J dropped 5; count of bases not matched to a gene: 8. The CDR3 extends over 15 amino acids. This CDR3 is CASSPILAGGDEQYF. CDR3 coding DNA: TGTGCCAGCAGCCCTATCCTAGCGGGAGGGGACGAGCAGTACTTC.

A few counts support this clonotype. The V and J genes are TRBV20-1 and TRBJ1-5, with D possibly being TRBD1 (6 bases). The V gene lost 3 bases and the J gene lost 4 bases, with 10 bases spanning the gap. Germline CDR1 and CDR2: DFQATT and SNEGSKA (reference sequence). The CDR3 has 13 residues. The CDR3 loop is CSASVGGNQPQHF. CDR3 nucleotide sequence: TGCAGTGCTAGTGTAGGGGGAAATCAGCCCCAGCATTTT.

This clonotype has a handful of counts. CDR3 nucleotides: TGTGCCAGCAGTTACGGTACAGGGGGTTTCTCTGGAAACACCATATATTTT. It translates to CASSYGTGGFSGNTIYF. J is TRBJ1-3 and V is TRBV6-5; 8 nucleotides match TRBD1. V lost 2 bases and J lost 0; bases outside the gene matches: 6. The germline V gene has CDR1 MNHEY and CDR2 SVGAGI. This CDR3 has 17 residues.

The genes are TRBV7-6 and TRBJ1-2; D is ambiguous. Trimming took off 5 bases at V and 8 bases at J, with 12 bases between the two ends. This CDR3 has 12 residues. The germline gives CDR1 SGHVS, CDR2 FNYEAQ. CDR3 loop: CASSPLGGGYTF. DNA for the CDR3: TGTGCCAGCAGCCCCCTGGGTGGCGGCTACACCTTC.

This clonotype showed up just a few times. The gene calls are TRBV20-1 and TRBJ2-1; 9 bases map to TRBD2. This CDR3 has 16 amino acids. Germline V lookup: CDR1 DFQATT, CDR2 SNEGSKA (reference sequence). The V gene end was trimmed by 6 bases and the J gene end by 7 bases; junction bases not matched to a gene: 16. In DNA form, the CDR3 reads TGCAGTGCAAACCAACCCCGCGGACTAGCGAGGAATGAGCAGTTCTTC. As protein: CSANQPRGLARNEQFF.

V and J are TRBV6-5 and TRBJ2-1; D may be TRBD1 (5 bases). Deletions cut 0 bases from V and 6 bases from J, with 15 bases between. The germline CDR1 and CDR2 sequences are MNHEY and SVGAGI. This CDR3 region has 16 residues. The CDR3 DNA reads TGTGCCAGCAGTTACTCGAAGGGGTCGGAGATCAATGAGCAGTTCTTC. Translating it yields CASSYSKGSEINEQFF.

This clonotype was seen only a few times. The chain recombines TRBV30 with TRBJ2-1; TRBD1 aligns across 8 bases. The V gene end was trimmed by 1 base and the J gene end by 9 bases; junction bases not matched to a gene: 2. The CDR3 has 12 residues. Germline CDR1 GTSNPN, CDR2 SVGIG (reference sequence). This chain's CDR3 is CAWSAGGLEQFF. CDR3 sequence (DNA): TGTGCCTGGAGTGCAGGGGGCCTTGAGCAGTTCTTC.

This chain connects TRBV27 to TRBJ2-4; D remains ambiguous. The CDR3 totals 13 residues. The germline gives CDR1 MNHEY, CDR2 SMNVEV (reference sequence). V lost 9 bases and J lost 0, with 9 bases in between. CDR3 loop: CASSDLAKNIQYF. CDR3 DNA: TGTGCCAGTTCAGACCTAGCCAAAAACATTCAGTACTTC.

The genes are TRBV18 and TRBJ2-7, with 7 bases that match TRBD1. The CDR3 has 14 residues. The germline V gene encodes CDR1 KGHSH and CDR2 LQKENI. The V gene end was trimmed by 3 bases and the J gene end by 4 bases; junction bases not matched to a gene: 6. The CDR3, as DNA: TGTGCCAGCTCACCGGGGACAGACACATACGAGCAGTACTTC. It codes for CASSPGTDTYEQYF.

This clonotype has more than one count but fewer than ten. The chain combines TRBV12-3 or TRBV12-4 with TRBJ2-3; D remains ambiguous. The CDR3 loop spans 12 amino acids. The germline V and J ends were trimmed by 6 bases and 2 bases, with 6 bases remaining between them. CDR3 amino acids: CASRTDTDTQYF. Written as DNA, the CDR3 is TGTGCCAGCAGAACCGACACAGATACGCAGTATTTT.

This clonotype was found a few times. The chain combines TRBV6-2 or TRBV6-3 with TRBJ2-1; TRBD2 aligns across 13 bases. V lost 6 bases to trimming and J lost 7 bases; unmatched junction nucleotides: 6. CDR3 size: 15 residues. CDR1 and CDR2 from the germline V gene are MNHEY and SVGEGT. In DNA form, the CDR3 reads TGTGCCAGCAGACTAGGGACTAGCGGGAAAAATGAGCAGTTCTTC. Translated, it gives CASRLGTSGKNEQFF.